Shown below are 14 T cell receptor beta chains from a single sample sequenced in a study of cytomegalovirus exposure and HLA in healthy donors. PCR was performed using 60 Vbeta and 13 Jbeta primers. Assay used: immunoSEQ multiplex PCR; TCRdb lists only in-frame clones, some missing. This sample carries around 54,000 clones, about four fifths of them seen once, and the ten largest clones take approximately 3%. Sequences were obtained from PBMCs. The receptors originated from a woman between 18 and 29 years old in good health and CMV-seronegative.

The chain links TRBV9 to TRBJ2-4; 9 bases are a match to TRBD1. V shed 0 bases and J 12 bases; nucleotides not matched to a gene: 13. CDR3 length: 16 amino acids. CDR1 is SGDLS and CDR2 is YYNGEE in the germline V gene. The CDR3 DNA follows: TGTGCCAGCAGCGTAGGACAGGGGGATGGCTTCGACAGTCAGTACTTC. Its protein product is CASSVGQGDGFDSQYF.

V gene TRBV18 combines with J gene TRBJ1-1, with D possibly TRBD1 on 5 matching bases. Germline CDR1 and CDR2: KGHSH and LQKENI. V lost 0 bases, J lost 4 bases, and 9 bases lay in between. The CDR3 is made up of 14 amino acids. The CDR3 sequence is CASSPPVGGTEAFF. CDR3 sequence (DNA): TGTGCCAGCTCACCACCCGTGGGGGGCACTGAAGCTTTCTTT.

The rearrangement joins TRBV28 to TRBJ2-7; tentative D call: TRBD2 (5 bases). Germline assignment: CDR1 MDHEN and CDR2 SYDVKM. The V end was cut by 5 bases, the J end by 0 bases, with 11 bases between. The CDR3 is 14 residues long. The CDR3 region has the DNA TGTGCCAGCAGTGGCCCGGGGTACTCCTACGAGCAGTACTTC. Its translation: CASSGPGYSYEQYF.

In DNA, the CDR3 is TGTGCCAGCAGTGAAGCGCTCGGGAGCCCTGGGACTGAAGCTTTCTTT. This encodes CASSEALGSPGTEAFF. This rearrangement joins TRBV6-1 to TRBJ1-1; D not certain. The V end was cut by 0 bases, the J end by 5 bases, with 16 bases between. Looked up from germline, CDR1 is MNHNS and CDR2 is SASEGT. The CDR3 is 16 amino acids.

The V call is TRBV28, the J call TRBJ1-3; D is undetermined. Germline V gene sequence: CDR1 MDHEN, CDR2 SYDVKM. The CDR3 sequence is 14 residues long. V was cut by 2 bases and J by 2 bases, with 7 bases left in between. CDR3 sequence reads: CASSLSQAGNTIYF. In DNA, the CDR3 is TGTGCCAGCAGTTTAAGTCAGGCTGGAAACACCATATATTTT.

The chain employs TRBV27 and TRBJ2-7, with 14 bases matching TRBD2. The germline V gene has CDR1 MNHEY and CDR2 SMNVEV (reference sequence). V lost 7 bases, J lost 7 bases, and 6 bases stayed unmatched. The CDR3 length is 14 residues. This CDR3 reads CASTGLAGVGEQYF. The DNA for the CDR3 is TGTGCCAGCACGGGACTAGCGGGAGTCGGAGAGCAGTACTTC.

CDR3 in amino acids: CASSAGPPFYNEQFF. As DNA, the CDR3 is TGTGCCAGCAGCGCGGGACCACCGTTCTACAATGAGCAGTTCTTC. This chain uses TRBV12-1 with TRBJ2-1; the table's D call of TRBD2 was not tested on the DNA. TRBV12-1 corresponds to a pseudogene. This CDR3 contains 15 residues.

The gene calls are TRBV27 and TRBJ1-2, with D perhaps TRBD1 (5 bases). This CDR3 is 12 amino acids long. With 5 bases removed from V and 5 bases from J, the gap between germline ends came to 9 bases. CDR1 and CDR2 (germline): MNHEY, SMNVEV (reference sequence). The CDR3 protein is CASSVRGYGYTF. Written as DNA, the CDR3 is TGTGCCAGCAGTGTTCGGGGGTATGGCTACACCTTC.

V usage is TRBV28 and J usage is TRBJ1-1; unclear D gene. Germline CDR1 and CDR2: MDHEN and SYDVKM. V was cut by 8 bases and J by 1 base, with 11 bases left in between. The CDR3 extends over 13 amino acids. The CDR3 spells CASGEASNTEAFF. The CDR3 region has the DNA TGTGCCAGCGGAGAGGCCTCGAACACTGAAGCTTTCTTT.

The rearrangement uses TRBV29-1 and TRBJ2-7, with D tentatively TRBD2 (6 bases). This CDR3 has 13 amino acids. V was trimmed by 4 bases and J by 5 bases, leaving 15 bases between them. Germline loops: CDR1 SQVTM, CDR2 ANQGSEA. CDR3 loop: CSVAGVLSDEQYF. CDR3 coding DNA: TGCAGCGTTGCGGGAGTACTATCAGACGAGCAGTACTTC.

V gene TRBV29-1 combines with J gene TRBJ1-3; 9 bases map to TRBD1. The V and J ends lost 3 bases and 1 base, in that order; junction bases with no gene match: 4. The CDR3 runs 15 residues. CDR1 and CDR2 (germline): SQVTM, ANQGSEA. CDR3 sequence reads: CSVDGGTGSGNTIYF. The CDR3 bases are TGCAGCGTTGACGGGGGGACAGGGTCTGGAAACACCATATATTTT.

This clone was picked up a small number of times. This rearrangement joins TRBV18 to TRBJ1-4, with a tentative D call TRBD1 (5 bases). Germline CDR1 reads KGHSH; CDR2 reads LQKENI. The ends were cut back, 5 bases at V and 3 bases at J, with 10 bases in the middle. The CDR3 is 14 amino acids. The CDR3 sequence is CASSSRQSNEKLFF. CDR3 bases: TGTGCCAGCTCATCGAGACAGTCTAATGAAAAACTGTTTTTT.

This sequence joins TRBV20-1 and TRBJ1-1; D not resolved. V gave up 4 bases and J gave up 7 bases, with 4 bases separating them. Per the germline V gene, CDR1 is DFQATT and CDR2 is SNEGSKA (reference sequence). This CDR3 is built from 9 residues. The CDR3 nucleotides read TGCAGTGCTATCCGTGAAGCTTTCTTT. Encoded protein: CSAIREAFF.

The chain has TRBV19 and TRBJ1-1; TRBD1 aligns across 7 bases. This CDR3 spans 14 amino acids. V shed 4 bases, J shed 5 bases, and the junction held 7 bases outside the gene matches. Per germline, CDR1 LNHDA and CDR2 SQIVND (reference sequence). CDR3 bases: TGTGCCAGTAGTACCTCACAGGGGAGGACTGAAGCTTTCTTT. This encodes CASSTSQGRTEAFF. The complete variable domain, with remaining parts taken from reference TRBV19 and TRBJ1-1, reads DGGITQSPKYLFRKEGQNVTLSCEQNLNHDAMYWYRQDPGQGLRLIYYSQIVNDFQKGDIAEGYSVSREKKESFPLTVTSAQKNPTAFYLCASSTSQGRTEAFFGQGTRLTVV.